Following are 11 T cell receptor beta chains from one sample sequenced in a study of spatial heterogeneity in lung cancer. TCRdb re-called the 5' RACE reads through MiXCR, storing one row per CDR3 protein. Of some 7,000 distinct CDR3 sequences detected, approximately 6.8% appear once; the ten largest clones hold 60% to 85%. Time point meaning: sample taken at primary tumor resection. The study sequenced unsorted whole RNA from tumor, nontumor lung or frozen PBMC. Source: PBMCs, taken at surgery. The origin of the receptors is a male donor with early-stage non-small cell lung cancer.

This clonotype was observed at least ten times. A library prepared for alpha chains yielded this beta chain as an off-target read; its size is of little meaning. This chain connects TRBV7-2 to TRBJ1-5; 11 positions match TRBD1. The CDR3 spans 16 residues. The J segment lost 4 bases and the V segment lost 5 bases, leaving 7 bases of the junction unmatched. The V gene's germline CDR1 is SGHTA and CDR2 FQGNSA. Here the CDR3 reads CASSLRDRGGNQPQHF. In nucleotides, the CDR3 is TGTGCCAGCAGCCTCCGGGACAGGGGGGGAAATCAGCCCCAGCATTTT.

This clonotype was seen repeatedly, ten times or more. A library prepared for alpha chains yielded this beta chain as an off-target read; its size is of little meaning. This chain connects TRBV12-3 or TRBV12-4 to TRBJ1-1; 9 bases agree with TRBD1. The trim removed 3 bases at V and 4 bases at J, leaving 6 bases unmatched. The CDR3 has 15 amino acids. CDR3 nucleotide sequence: TGTGCCAGCAGTTTCCCCGGGACAGGGCCCACTGAAGCTTTCTTT. Amino acids: CASSFPGTGPTEAFF.

There are many counts of this clonotype. With the library built for alpha chains, this beta chain is off target and its frequency is not meaningful. The genes are TRBV20-1 and TRBJ2-1, with a tentative D call TRBD1 (8 bases). Trimming took off 0 bases at V and 10 bases at J, with 34 bases between the two ends. Per germline, CDR1 DFQATT and CDR2 SNEGSKA (reference sequence). The CDR3 contains 20 residues. CDR3 residues: CSARDLRTGTTLDGVEEQFF. CDR3 in DNA: TGCAGTGCTAGAGATTTGAGGACAGGGACTACCCTCGACGGGGTGGAGGAGCAGTTCTTC.

There are many counts of this clonotype. This beta chain is off target for a library built for alpha chains, so its abundance means little. The CDR3, as DNA: TGTGCCAGCAGTGAGTCCCTAGCGGGGGGACCCGGTGAGCAGTTCTTC. Encoded protein: CASSESLAGGPGEQFF. The J gene is TRBJ2-1, the V gene TRBV2; 11 bases fit TRBD2. The length of the CDR3 is 16 residues. Trimming took 3 bases from V and 9 from J; bases not matched to a gene: 10. Germline V gene data show CDR1 as SNHLY and CDR2 as FYNNEI.

Ten or more counts support this clonotype. This beta chain is a stray sequence in a library constructed for alpha chains; its clone size is not meaningful. The chain couples TRBV6-5 to TRBJ1-6, with 7 bases matching TRBD1. Per the germline V gene, CDR1 is MNHEY and CDR2 is SVGAGI. This CDR3 spans 15 amino acids. V shed 6 bases, J shed 7 bases, and the junction held 9 bases outside the gene matches. The DNA for the CDR3 is TGTGCCAGCAGAAGCCGGGACAGAGGAAATTCACCCCTCCACTTT. Its protein is CASRSRDRGNSPLHF.

This clonotype was observed at least ten times. Since it is a stray read in a library aimed at alpha chains, this beta chain has a size that is not meaningful. The V call is TRBV6-5, the J call TRBJ2-1; TRBD2 agrees at 9 bases. Germline V CDR1 and CDR2: MNHEY, SVGAGI. The J segment lost 7 bases and the V segment lost 4 bases, leaving 5 bases of the junction unmatched. This CDR3 has 14 amino acids. CDR3 DNA sequence: TGTGCCAGCAGTTTCTTAGCGGGAGTGAATGAGCAGTTCTTC. This translates into CASSFLAGVNEQFF.

This clonotype was observed many times. This beta chain was picked up by a library intended for alpha chains and is off target, so its count carries little meaning. V gene TRBV6-5 combines with J gene TRBJ1-1; 7 bases are shared with TRBD1. The CDR3 is 14 residues long. Per germline, CDR1 MNHEY and CDR2 SVGAGI. V gave up 2 bases and J gave up 1 base; unmatched junction bases: 1. The CDR3 DNA is TGTGCCAGCAGTTACGGGACAGAGAACACTGAAGCTTTCTTT. Its translation: CASSYGTENTEAFF.

About this clonotype: With the library built for alpha chains, this beta chain is off target and its frequency is not meaningful. The V call is TRBV18, the J call TRBJ2-3, with D possibly matching TRBD2 (6 bases). The V gene's germline CDR1 is KGHSH and CDR2 LQKENI. V was cut by 1 base and J by 5 bases, with 7 bases left in between. The length of the CDR3 is 13 residues. The CDR3 protein is CASSPLEGDTQYF. The CDR3 DNA sequence: TGTGCCAGCTCACCACTGGAGGGAGATACGCAGTATTTT. Filled out from reference TRBV18 and TRBJ2-3, the complete variable domain reads NAGVMQNPRHLVRRRGQEARLRCSPMKGHSHVYWYRQLPEEGLKFMVYLQKENIIDESGMPKERFSAEFPKEGPSILRIQQVVRGDSAAYFCASSPLEGDTQYFGPGTRLTVL.

Notes on this clonotype: The library was prepared for alpha chains; this beta chain is a stray read, so its frequency means little. The chain joins TRBV3-1 to TRBJ2-3; 10 bases fit TRBD1. In germline, CDR1 is LGHDT, CDR2 YNNKEL (reference sequence). The V and J ends lost 4 bases and 3 bases, in that order; junction bases with no gene match: 1. This CDR3 spans 14 amino acids. CDR3: CASSRQGATDTQYF. The CDR3 DNA sequence: TGTGCCAGCAGCCGACAGGGGGCTACAGATACGCAGTATTTT.

In this sample, this clonotype turned up once. For a library built for alpha chains, this beta chain is a stray read; little rests on its size. The chain carries TRBV4-2 and TRBJ1-1; TRBD1 is a possible D gene (5 bases). V lost 1 base and J lost 3, with 9 bases in between. This CDR3 is built from 14 residues. In germline, CDR1 is LGHNA, CDR2 YNFKEQ. The DNA of the CDR3 is TGTGCCAGCAGCCAAGGCAGGGTCGACACTGAAGCTTTCTTT. It translates to CASSQGRVDTEAFF.

This clonotype appeared many times. For a library built for alpha chains, this beta chain is a stray read; little rests on its size. V gene TRBV6-1 combines with J gene TRBJ2-7; no definite D call. Trimming took off 0 bases at V and 0 bases at J, with 9 bases between the two ends. This CDR3 region has 15 residues. The V gene's germline CDR1 is MNHNS and CDR2 SASEGT. CDR3: CASSEASHSSYEQYV. The CDR3 nucleotides are TGTGCCAGCAGTGAAGCGTCGCATAGCTCCTACGAGCAGTACGTC.